Listed here are 5 T cell receptor beta chains from one sample, sequenced in a study of post-analysis software for immune sequencing data. Every TCR beta cDNA library bore unique molecular identifiers. Using its own MiXCR run on the PCR reads, TCRdb lists one record per CDR3 protein. Of hundreds of thousands of distinct CDR3 sequences listed, around 64% are singletons. Study findings and constraints: About 5 TRBV segments were more frequent in patients than controls; TRBV5-6, TRBV5-1 and TRBV20-1 belonged to this group.

Their target antigens are unknown. The sequenced sample consisted of blood. These receptors were taken from a girl aged 2 to 9 with multiple sclerosis.

This clonotype showed up just a few times. J is TRBJ2-1 and V is TRBV7-2, with TRBD1 matching over 9 bases. The J segment lost 7 bases and the V segment lost 5 bases, leaving 9 bases of the junction unmatched. This CDR3 is 15 amino acids long. Per germline, CDR1 SGHTA and CDR2 FQGNSA. CDR3 sequence: CASSIRDRVGNEQFF. For the CDR3, the DNA is TGTGCCAGCAGCATCCGGGACAGGGTAGGGAATGAGCAGTTCTTC.

V and J are TRBV4-2 and TRBJ1-2; D is unclear. This CDR3 contains 17 residues. Trimming took 0 bases from V and 0 from J, leaving 14 bases between them. Germline lookup yields CDR1 LGHNA and CDR2 YNFKEQ. The DNA for the CDR3 is TGTGCCAGCAGCCAAGAAGCGGGCAGAACAGCTAACTATGGCTACACCTTC. It translates to CASSQEAGRTANYGYTF.

The chain is built from TRBV7-2 and TRBJ2-5; 8 nucleotides align to TRBD1. The DNA end is a closer match to TRBJ2-7, so the J assignment may be wrong. Per the germline V gene, CDR1 is SGHTA and CDR2 is FQGNSA. CDR3 size: 13 residues. In DNA, the CDR3 is TGTGCCAGCAGCTTTAGACAGGGGTACGAGCAGTACTTC. Translated, it gives CASSFRQGYEQYF.

Here the CDR3 DNA reads TGTGCCATCAGTGAGTCGAGGAGAAGTGACAAAAACATTCAGTACTTC. Residues: CAISESRRSDKNIQYF. This chain connects TRBV10-3 to TRBJ2-5; D unclear. The DNA end is a closer match to TRBJ2-4, so the J assignment may be wrong. In germline, CDR1 is ENHRY, CDR2 SYGVKD. The CDR3 contains 16 residues.

The CDR3 reads CASSLMTSGRTDTQYF. The DNA for the CDR3 is TGTGCCAGCAGCCTGATGACTAGCGGGAGAACAGATACGCAGTATTTT. This chain uses TRBV2 with TRBJ2-3, with 12 bases aligning to TRBD2. The CDR3 has 16 amino acids. The germline V gene encodes CDR1 SNHLY and CDR2 FYNNEI. The ends lost 6 bases at V and 3 bases at J; junction bases unmatched: 7.